This paragraph reports one T cell receptor beta chain. What it binds is unknown. Each donor's status was that of a healthy bone marrow donor. These data are taken from a study of cytomegalovirus exposure and HLA in healthy donors. Study-level background: The Caucasian-associated ancestry cluster contained approximately 81% of the 398 genotyped donors.

Study results and caveats: It was confirmed in vitro that three of the CMV-associated chains were specific for CMV antigens. When analyzed later, a missense DCLRE1C variant was found to be linked to TCR beta V- and J-gene trimming.

Researchers ran the PCR with 60 Vbeta and 13 Jbeta primers. The table came from immunoSEQ multiplex PCR; TCRdb's copy has only in-frame clones and leaves some out. The data hold about 140,000 clones, with 88% observed a single time. V was pared by 0 bases and J by 7 bases, with 6 bases of the junction left unmatched. The CDR3 spans 15 residues. CDR1 is SGHRS and CDR2 is YFSETQ in the germline V gene. This TCR came from a woman aged 35 to 49 in good health and CMV-seronegative. Source material: PBMCs. The rearrangement uses TRBV5-1 and TRBJ2-1; 8 bases fit TRBD2. The CDR3 DNA sequence: TGCGCCAGCAGCTTGGGGCCGGGACTAGGGAATGAGCAGTTCTTC. It yields the protein CASSLGPGLGNEQFF.